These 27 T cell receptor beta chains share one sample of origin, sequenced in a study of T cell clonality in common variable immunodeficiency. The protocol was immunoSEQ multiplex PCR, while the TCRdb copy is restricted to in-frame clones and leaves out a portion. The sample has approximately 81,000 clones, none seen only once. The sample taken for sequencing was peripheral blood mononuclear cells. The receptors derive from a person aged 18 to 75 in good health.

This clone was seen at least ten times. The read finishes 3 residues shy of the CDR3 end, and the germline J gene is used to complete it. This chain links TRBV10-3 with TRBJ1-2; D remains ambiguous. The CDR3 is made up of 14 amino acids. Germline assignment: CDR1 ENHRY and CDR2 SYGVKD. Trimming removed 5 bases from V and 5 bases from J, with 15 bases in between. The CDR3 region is CAISNPARYYGYTF. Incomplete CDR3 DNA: TGTGCCATCAGTAATCCGGCCAGGTATTATGGC.

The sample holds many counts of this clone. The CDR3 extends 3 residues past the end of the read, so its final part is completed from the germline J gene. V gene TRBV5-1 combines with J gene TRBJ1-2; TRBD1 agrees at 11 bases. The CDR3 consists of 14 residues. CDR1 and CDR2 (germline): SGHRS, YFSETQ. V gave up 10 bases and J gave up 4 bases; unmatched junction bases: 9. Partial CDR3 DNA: TGCGCCCTTAGGAGGGACAGGGGGACCTATGGC. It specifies CALRRDRGTYG. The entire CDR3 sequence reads CALRRDRGTYGYTF.

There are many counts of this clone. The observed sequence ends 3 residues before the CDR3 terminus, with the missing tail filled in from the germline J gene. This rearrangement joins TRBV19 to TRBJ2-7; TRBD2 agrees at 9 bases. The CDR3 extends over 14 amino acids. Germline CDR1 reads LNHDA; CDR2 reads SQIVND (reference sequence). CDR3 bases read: TGTGTTGATGGGATAGCGGGGGCCCCCTACGAG. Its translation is CVDGIAGAPYE. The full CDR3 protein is CVDGIAGAPYEQYF.

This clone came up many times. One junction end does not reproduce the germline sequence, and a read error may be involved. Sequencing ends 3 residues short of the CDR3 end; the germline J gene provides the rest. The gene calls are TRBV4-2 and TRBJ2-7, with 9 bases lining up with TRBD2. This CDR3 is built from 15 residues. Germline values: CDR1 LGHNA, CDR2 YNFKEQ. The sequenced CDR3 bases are TGCGCCAGCAGCCGAATTAGCGGGAGTGGATACGAG. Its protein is CASSRISGSGYE. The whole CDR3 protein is CASSRISGSGYEQYF.

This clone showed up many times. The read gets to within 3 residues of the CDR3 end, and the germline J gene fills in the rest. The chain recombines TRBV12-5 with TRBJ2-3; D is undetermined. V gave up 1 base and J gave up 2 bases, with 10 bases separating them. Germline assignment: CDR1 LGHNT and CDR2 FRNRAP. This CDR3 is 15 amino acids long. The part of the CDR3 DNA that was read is TGTGCTAGTGGTTTGGGTAACACGCTCACAGATACG. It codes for CASGLGNTLTDT. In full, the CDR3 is CASGLGNTLTDTQYF.

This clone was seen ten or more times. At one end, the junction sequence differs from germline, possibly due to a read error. Incomplete CDR3 DNA: TGCGCCAGCAGCGACTCGATAGCGGATAGCACAGATACG. Protein sequence: CASSDSIADSTDT. The full CDR3 protein is CASSDSIADSTDTQYF. The chain couples TRBV4-2 to TRBJ2-3; perhaps TRBD2 as D (6 bases). The sequence runs out 3 residues before the end of the CDR3; the remainder is reconstructed from the germline J gene. Per germline, CDR1 LGHNA and CDR2 YNFKEQ. The CDR3 covers 16 residues.

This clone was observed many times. The CDR3 DNA, read in part, is TGCAGTGCTAGAAAGACTAGCGGGCTTTACAATGAG. Translated: CSARKTSGLYNE. The complete CDR3 reads CSARKTSGLYNEQFF. The rearrangement joins TRBV20-1 to TRBJ2-1; 10 nucleotides align to TRBD2. From the germline J gene comes the end of the CDR3, since the read stops 3 residues before it. The CDR3 contains 15 residues. J gave up 4 bases and V 2 bases, and 5 bases lay outside the gene matches. Per the germline V gene, CDR1 is DFQATT and CDR2 is SNEGSKA (reference sequence).

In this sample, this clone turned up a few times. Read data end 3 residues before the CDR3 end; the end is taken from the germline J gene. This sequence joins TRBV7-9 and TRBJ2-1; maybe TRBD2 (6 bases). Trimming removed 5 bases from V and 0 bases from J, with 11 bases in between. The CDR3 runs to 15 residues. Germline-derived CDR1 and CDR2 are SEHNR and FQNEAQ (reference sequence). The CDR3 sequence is CASSGPSVSYNEQFF. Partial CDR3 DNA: TGTGCCAGCAGCGGACCTAGCGTCTCCTACAATGAG.

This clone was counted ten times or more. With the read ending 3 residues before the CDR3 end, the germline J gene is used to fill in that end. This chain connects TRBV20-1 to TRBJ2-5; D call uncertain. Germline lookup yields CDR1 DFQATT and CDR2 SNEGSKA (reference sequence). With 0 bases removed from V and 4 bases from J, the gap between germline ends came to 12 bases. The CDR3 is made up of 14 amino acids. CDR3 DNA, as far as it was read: TGCAGTGCTAGAGATCAGCGACTGGTAGAGACC. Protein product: CSARDQRLVET. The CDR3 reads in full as CSARDQRLVETQYF.

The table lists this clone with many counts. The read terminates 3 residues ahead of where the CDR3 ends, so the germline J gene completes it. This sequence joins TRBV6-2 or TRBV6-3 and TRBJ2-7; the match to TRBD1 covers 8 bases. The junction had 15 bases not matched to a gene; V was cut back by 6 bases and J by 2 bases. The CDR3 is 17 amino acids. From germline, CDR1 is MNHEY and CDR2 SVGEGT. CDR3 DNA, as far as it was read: TGTGCCAGCAGACGCCCCACCCAGGGGGCCCCCACCTACGAG. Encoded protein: CASRRPTQGAPTYE. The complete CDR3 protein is CASRRPTQGAPTYEQYF.

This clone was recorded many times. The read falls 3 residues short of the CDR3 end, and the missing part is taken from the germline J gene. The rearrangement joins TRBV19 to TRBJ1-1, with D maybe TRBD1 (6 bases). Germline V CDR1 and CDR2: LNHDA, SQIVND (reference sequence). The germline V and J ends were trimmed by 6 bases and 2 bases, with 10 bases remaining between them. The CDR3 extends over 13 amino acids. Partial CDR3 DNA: TGTGCCAGTAGGGGACACCTTAACACTGAA. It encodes CASRGHLNTE. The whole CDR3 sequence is CASRGHLNTEAFF.

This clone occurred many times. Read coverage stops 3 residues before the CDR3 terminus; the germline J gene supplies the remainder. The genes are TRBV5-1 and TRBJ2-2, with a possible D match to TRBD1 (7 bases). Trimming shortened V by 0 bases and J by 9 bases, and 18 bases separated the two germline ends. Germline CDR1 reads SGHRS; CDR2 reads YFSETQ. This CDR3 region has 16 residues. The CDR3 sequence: CASSLDAGGITWELFF. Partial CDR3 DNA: TGCGCCAGCAGCTTGGATGCAGGGGGGATTACCTGGGAG.

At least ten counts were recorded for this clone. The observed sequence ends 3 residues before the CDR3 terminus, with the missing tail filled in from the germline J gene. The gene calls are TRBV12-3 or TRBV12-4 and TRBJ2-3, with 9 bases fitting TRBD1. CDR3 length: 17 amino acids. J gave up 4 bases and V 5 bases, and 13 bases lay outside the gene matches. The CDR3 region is CASSQYEGQGKPDTQYF. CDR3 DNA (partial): TGTGCCAGCAGTCAATACGAAGGACAGGGGAAGCCAGATACG.

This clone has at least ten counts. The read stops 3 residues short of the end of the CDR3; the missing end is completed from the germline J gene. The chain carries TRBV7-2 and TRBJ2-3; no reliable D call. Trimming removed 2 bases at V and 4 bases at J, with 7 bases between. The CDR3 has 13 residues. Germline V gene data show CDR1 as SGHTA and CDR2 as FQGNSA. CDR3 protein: CASSLLAADTQYF. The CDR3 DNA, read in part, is TGTGCCAGCAGCTTATTAGCAGCAGATACG.

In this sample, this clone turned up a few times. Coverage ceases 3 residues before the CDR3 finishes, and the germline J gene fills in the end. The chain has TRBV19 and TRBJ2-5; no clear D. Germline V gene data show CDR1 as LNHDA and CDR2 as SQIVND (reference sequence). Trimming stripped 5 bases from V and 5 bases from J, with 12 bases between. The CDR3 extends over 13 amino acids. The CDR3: CASSETLGETQYF. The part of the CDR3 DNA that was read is TGTGCCAGTAGTGAGACTCTCGGGGAGACC.

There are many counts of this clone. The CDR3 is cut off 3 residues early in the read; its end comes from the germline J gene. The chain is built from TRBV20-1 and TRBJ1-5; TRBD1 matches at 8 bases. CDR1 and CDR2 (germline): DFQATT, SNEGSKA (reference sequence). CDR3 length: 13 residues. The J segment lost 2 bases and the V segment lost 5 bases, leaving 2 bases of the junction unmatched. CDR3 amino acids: CSASTGGNQPQHF. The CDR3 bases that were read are TGCAGTGCTTCGACAGGGGGCAATCAGCCC.

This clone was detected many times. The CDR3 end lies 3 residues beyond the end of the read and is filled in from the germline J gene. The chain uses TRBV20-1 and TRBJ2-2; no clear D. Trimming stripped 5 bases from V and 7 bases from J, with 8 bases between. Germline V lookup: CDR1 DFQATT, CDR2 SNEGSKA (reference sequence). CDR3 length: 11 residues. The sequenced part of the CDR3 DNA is TGCAGTGCTTTTAGCATCGGGGAG. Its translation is CSAFSIGE. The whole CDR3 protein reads CSAFSIGELFF.

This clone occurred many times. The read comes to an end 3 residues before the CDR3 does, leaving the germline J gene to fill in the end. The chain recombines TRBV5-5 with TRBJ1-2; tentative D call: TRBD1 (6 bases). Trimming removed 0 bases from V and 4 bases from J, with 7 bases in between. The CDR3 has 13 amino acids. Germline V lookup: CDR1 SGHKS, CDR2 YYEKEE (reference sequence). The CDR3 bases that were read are TGTGCCAGCAGCTTGGCGGACAGCTATGGC. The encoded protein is CASSLADSYG. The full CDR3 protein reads CASSLADSYGYTF.

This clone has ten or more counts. Here the CDR3 reads CASSFPGSHEQYF. Incomplete CDR3 DNA: TGTGCCAGCAGCTTCCCAGGGTCCCACGAG. The chain employs TRBV7-2 and TRBJ2-7, with D possibly TRBD1 on 5 matching bases. From the germline J gene comes the end of the CDR3, since the read stops 3 residues before it. The CDR3 totals 13 residues. Trimming shortened V by 3 bases and J by 5 bases, and 11 bases separated the two germline ends. Germline lookup yields CDR1 SGHTA and CDR2 FQGNSA.

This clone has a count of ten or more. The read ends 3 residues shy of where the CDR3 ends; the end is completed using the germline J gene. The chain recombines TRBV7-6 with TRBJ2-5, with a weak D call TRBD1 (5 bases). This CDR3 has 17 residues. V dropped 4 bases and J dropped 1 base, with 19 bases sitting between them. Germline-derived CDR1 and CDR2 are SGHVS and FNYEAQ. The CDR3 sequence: CASSSLGRQILQETQYF. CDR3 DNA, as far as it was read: TGTGCCAGCAGCTCACTCGGAAGACAGATACTCCAAGAGACC. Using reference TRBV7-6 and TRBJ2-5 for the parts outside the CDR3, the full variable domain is GAGVSQSPRYKVTKRGQDVALRCDPISGHVSLYWYRQALGQGPEFLTYFNYEAQQDKSGLPNDRFSAERPEGSISTLTIQRTEQRDSAMYRCASSSLGRQILQETQYFGPGTRLLVL.

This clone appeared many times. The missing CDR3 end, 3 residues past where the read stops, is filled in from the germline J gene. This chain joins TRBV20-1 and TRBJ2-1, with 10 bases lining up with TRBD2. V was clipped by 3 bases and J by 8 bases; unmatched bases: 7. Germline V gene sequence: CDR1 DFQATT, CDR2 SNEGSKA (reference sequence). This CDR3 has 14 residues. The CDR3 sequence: CSASSPSGGDEQFF. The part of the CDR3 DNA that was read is TGCAGTGCTAGCTCGCCTAGCGGGGGTGATGAG.

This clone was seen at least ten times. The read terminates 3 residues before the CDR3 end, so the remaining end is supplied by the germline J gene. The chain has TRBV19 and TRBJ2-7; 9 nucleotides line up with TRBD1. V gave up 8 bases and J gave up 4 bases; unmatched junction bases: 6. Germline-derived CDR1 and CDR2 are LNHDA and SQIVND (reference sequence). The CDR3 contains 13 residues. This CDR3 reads CASSRDRAYEQYF. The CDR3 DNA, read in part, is TGTGCCAGTTCCCGGGACAGGGCTTACGAG.

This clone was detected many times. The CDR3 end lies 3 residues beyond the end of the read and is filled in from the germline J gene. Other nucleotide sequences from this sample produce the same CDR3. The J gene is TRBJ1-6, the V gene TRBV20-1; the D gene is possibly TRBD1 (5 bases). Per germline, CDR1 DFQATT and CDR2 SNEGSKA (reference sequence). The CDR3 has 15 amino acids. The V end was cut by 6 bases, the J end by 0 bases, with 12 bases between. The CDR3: CSARRQSSYNSPLHF. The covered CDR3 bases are TGCAGTGCCAGAAGACAGAGCTCCTATAATTCACCC.

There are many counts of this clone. Incomplete CDR3 DNA: TGTGCCAGCAGCCACGGGGTGGGAAAAGAGACC. Protein sequence: CASSHGVGKET. The whole CDR3 sequence is CASSHGVGKETQYF. V usage is TRBV7-9 and J usage is TRBJ2-5, with D tentatively TRBD2 (5 bases). The observed sequence ends 3 residues before the CDR3 terminus, with the missing tail filled in from the germline J gene. The CDR3 is 14 amino acids. Trimming removed 5 bases at V and 3 bases at J, with 13 bases between. Germline lookup yields CDR1 SEHNR and CDR2 FQNEAQ (reference sequence).

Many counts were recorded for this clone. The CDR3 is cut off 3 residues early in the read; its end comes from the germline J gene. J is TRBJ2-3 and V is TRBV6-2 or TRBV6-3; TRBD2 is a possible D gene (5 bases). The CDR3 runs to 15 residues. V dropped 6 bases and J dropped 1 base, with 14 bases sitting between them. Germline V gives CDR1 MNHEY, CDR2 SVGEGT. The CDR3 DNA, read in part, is TGTGCCAGCAGCCAGCGGAGGTCTGGCACAGATACG. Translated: CASSQRRSGTDT. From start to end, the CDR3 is CASSQRRSGTDTQYF.

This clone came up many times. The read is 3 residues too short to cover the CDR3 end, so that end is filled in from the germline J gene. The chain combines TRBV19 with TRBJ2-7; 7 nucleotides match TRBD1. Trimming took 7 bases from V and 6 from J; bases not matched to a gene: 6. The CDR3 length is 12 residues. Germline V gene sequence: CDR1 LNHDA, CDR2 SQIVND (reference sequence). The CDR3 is CASTATGIEQYF. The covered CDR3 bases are TGTGCCAGTACCGCGACAGGGATCGAG.

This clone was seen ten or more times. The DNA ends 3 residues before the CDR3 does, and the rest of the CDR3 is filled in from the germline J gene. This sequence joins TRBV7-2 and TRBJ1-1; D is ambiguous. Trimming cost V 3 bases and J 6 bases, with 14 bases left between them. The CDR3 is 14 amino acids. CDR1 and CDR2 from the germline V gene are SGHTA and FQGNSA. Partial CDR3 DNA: TGTGCCAGCAGCTTTTTTCTGCCGCCAGCTGAA. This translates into CASSFFLPPAE. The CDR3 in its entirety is CASSFFLPPAEAFF.